This TCR beta chain emerged from a study of T cells in Graves' hyperthyroidism and ophthalmopathy. Overall study findings and caveats: Separation of ophthalmopathy from stable hyperthyroidism was achieved by a 13 V-J model.

The diagnostic basis comprised clinical symptoms, serum thyroxine and TRAb, thyroid ultrasound and orbital computed tomography. This clonotype was picked up a small number of times. Antigen unknown. CDR1 GTSNPN and CDR2 SVGIG come from the germline V gene (reference sequence). There are 16 residues in the CDR3. V shed 2 bases, J shed 5 bases, and the junction held 7 bases outside the gene matches. Amplified TCR beta CDR3 regions came from RNA transcripts. With the HTBI primer set, the TCR CDR3 went through a first round of RT-PCR. TCRdb ran MiXCR on the multiplex PCR reads and lists one entry per CDR3 protein. Counted here are about 95,000 distinct CDR3 sequences, around 42% occurring once; the ten biggest clones make up roughly 10%.

What was sequenced was peripheral blood or thyroid tissue (not recorded which). This TCR was recovered from a woman in her twenties or thirties with Graves' hyperthyroidism. V and J are TRBV30 and TRBJ1-5; 12 bases line up with TRBD1. CDR3 loop: CAWSRWGQGADQPQHF. The CDR3 nucleotides read TGTGCCTGGAGTCGGTGGGGACAGGGGGCTGATCAGCCCCAGCATTTT. Looking up the rest from reference TRBV30 and TRBJ1-5 gives the full variable domain: SQTIHQWPATLVQPVGSPLSLECTVEGTSNPNLYWYRQAAGRGLQLLFYSVGIGQISSEVPQNLSASRPQDRQFILSSKKLLLSDSGFYLCAWSRWGQGADQPQHFGDGTRLSIL.